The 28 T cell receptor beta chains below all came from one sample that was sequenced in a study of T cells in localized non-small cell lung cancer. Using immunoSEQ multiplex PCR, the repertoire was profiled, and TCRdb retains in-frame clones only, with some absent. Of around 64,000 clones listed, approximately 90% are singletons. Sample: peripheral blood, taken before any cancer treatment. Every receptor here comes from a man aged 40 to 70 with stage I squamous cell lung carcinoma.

This chain's CDR3 is CASSPPGGQAEQYF. In DNA, the CDR3 is TGTGCCAGCAGCCCCCCCGGAGGACAAGCCGAGCAGTACTTC. The J gene is TRBJ2-7, the V gene TRBV28, with D perhaps being TRBD1 or TRBD2 (5 bases each). V was trimmed by 6 bases and J by 6 bases, leaving 18 bases between them. CDR3 length equals 14 residues. Germline CDR1 and CDR2: MDHEN and SYDVKM.

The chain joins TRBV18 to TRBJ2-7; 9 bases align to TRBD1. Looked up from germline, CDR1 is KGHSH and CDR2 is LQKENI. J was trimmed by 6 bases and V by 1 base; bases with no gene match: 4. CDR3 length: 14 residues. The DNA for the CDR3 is TGTGCCAGCTCACCACGGGGACAGGGAGCCGAGCAGTACTTC. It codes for CASSPRGQGAEQYF. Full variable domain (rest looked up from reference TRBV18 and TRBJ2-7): NAGVMQNPRHLVRRRGQEARLRCSPMKGHSHVYWYRQLPEEGLKFMVYLQKENIIDESGMPKERFSAEFPKEGPSILRIQQVVRGDSAAYFCASSPRGQGAEQYFGPGTRLTVT.

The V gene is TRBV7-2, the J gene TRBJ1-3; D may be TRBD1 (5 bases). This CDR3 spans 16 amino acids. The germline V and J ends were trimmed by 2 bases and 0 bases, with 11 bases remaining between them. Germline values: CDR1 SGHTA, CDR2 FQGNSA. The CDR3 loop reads CASSLSPGPSGNTIYF. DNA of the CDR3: TGTGCCAGCAGCTTATCCCCGGGGCCCTCTGGAAACACCATATATTTT.

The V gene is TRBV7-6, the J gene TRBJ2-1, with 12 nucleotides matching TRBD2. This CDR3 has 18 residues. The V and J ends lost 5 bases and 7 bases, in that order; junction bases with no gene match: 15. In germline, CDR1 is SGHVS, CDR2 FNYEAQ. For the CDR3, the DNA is TGTGCCAGCAGCCCGAGACTAGCGGGAGCTCGCGGTTCTAATGAGCAGTTCTTC. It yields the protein CASSPRLAGARGSNEQFF.

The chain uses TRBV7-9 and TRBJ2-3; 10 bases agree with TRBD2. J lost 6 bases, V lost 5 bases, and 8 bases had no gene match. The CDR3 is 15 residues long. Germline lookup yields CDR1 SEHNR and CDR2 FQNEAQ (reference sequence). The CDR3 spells CASSRGLAEEDTQYF. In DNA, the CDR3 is TGTGCCAGCAGCCGAGGACTAGCGGAAGAGGATACGCAGTATTTT.

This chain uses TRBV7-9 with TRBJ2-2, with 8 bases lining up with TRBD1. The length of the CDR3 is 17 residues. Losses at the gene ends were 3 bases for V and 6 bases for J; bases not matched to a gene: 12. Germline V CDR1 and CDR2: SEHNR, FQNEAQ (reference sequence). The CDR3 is CASSLGDRTPHAGELFF. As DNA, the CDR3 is TGTGCCAGCAGCTTGGGGGACAGGACACCCCACGCCGGGGAGCTGTTTTTT. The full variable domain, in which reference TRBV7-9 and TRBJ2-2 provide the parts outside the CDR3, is DTGVSQNPRHKITKRGQNVTFRCDPISEHNRLYWYRQTLGQGPEFLTYFQNEAQLEKSRLLSDRFSAERPKGSFSTLEIQRTEQGDSAMYLCASSLGDRTPHAGELFFGEGSRLTVL.

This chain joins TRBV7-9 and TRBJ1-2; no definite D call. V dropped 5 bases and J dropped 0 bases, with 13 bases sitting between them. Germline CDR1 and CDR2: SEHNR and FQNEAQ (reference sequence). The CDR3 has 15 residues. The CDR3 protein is CASSRQETTNYGYTF. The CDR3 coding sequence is TGTGCCAGCAGCCGTCAAGAGACAACTAACTATGGCTACACCTTC.

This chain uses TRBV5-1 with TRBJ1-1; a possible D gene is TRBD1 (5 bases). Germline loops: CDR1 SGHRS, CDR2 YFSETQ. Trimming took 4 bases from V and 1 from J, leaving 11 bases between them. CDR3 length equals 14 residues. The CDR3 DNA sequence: TGCGCCAGCAGCCCTCAAACAGGGAACACTGAAGCTTTCTTT. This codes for CASSPQTGNTEAFF.

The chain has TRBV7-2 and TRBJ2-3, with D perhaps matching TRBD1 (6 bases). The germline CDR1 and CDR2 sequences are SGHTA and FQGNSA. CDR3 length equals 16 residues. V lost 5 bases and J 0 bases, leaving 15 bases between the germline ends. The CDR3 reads CASSRRTARSTDTQYF. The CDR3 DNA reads TGTGCCAGCAGCCGCCGGACAGCCCGAAGCACAGATACGCAGTATTTT.

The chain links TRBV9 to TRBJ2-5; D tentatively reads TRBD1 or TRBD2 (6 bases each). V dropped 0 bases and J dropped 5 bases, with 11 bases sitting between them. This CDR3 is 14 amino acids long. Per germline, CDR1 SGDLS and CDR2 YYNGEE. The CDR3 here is CASSVVGGAETQYF. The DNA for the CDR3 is TGTGCCAGCAGCGTAGTCGGGGGCGCGGAGACCCAGTACTTC.

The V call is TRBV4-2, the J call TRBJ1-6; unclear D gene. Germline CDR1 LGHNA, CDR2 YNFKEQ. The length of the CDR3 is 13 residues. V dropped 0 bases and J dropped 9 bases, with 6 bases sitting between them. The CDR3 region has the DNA TGTGCCAGCAGCCAAGATTGGGGTTCACCCCTCCACTTT. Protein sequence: CASSQDWGSPLHF.

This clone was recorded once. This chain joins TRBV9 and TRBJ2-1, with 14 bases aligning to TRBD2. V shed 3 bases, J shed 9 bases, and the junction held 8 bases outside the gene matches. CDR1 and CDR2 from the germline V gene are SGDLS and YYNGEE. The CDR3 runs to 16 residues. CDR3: CASSGRLAGGFSEQFF. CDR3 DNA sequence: TGTGCCAGCAGCGGACGACTAGCGGGAGGGTTTAGTGAGCAGTTCTTC.

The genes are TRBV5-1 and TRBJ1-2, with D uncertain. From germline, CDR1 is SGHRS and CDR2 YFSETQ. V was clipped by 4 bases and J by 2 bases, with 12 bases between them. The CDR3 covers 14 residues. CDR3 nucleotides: TGCGCCAGCAGCCCTATCACAGTAAACTATGGCTACACCTTC. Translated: CASSPITVNYGYTF. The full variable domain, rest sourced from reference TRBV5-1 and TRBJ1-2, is KAGVTQTPRYLIKTRGQQVTLSCSPISGHRSVSWYQQTPGQGLQFLFEYFSETQRNKGNFPGRFSGRQFSNSRSEMNVSTLELGDSALYLCASSPITVNYGYTFGSGTRLTVV.

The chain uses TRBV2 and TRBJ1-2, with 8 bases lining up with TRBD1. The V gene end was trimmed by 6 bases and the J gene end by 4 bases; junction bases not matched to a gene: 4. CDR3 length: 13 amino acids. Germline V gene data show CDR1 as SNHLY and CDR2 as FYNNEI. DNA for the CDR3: TGTGCCAGCAGCCTAGACAGGGGCTATGGCTACACCTTC. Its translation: CASSLDRGYGYTF.

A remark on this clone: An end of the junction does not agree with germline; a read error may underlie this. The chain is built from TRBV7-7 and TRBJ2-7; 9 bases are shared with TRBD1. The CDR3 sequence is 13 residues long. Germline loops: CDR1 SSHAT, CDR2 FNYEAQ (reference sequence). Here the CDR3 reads CASSRDRDGEQYF. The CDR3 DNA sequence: TGTGCTAGCAGCCGGGACAGGGACGGCGAGCAGTACTTC.

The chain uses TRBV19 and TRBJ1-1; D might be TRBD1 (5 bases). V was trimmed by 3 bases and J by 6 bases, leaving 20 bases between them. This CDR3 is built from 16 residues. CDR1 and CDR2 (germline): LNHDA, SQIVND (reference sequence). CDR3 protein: CASSMGTGGLAAEAFF. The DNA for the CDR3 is TGTGCCAGTAGTATGGGTACCGGGGGGTTAGCTGCTGAAGCTTTCTTT.

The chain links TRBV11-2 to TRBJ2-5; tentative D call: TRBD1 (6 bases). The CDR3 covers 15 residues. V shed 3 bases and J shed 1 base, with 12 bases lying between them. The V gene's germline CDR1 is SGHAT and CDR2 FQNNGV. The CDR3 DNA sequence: TGTGCCAGCAGCTTCGGTACAGGGATCCAAGAGACCCAGTACTTC. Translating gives CASSFGTGIQETQYF.

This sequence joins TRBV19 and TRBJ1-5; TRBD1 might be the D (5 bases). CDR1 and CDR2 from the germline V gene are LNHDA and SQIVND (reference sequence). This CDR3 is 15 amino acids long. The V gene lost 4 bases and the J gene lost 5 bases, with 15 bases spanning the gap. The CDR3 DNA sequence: TGTGCCAGTAGTACCAATTGGGGGTCCGATCAGCCCCAGCATTTT. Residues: CASSTNWGSDQPQHF.

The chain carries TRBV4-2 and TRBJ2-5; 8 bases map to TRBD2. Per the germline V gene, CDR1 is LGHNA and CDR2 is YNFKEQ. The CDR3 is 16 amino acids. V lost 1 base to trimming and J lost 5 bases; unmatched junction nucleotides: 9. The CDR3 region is CASSQGSAGAGETQYF. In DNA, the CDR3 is TGTGCCAGCAGCCAAGGGTCAGCGGGAGCAGGCGAGACCCAGTACTTC.

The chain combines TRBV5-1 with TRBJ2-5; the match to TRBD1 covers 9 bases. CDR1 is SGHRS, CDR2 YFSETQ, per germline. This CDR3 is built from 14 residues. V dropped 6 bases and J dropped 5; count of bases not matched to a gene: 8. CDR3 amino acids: CASNTRTGDETQYF. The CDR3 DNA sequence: TGCGCCAGCAACACCAGGACAGGGGATGAGACCCAGTACTTC. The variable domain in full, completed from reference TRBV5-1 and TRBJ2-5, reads KAGVTQTPRYLIKTRGQQVTLSCSPISGHRSVSWYQQTPGQGLQFLFEYFSETQRNKGNFPGRFSGRQFSNSRSEMNVSTLELGDSALYLCASNTRTGDETQYFGPGTRLLVL.

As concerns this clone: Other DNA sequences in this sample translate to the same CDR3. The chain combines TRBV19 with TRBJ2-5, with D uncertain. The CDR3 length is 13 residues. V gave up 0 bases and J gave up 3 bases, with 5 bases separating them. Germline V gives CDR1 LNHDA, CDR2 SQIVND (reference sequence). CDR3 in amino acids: CASSIDGEETQYF. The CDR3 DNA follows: TGTGCCAGTAGTATAGATGGAGAAGAGACCCAGTACTTC. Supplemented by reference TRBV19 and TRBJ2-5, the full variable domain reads DGGITQSPKYLFRKEGQNVTLSCEQNLNHDAMYWYRQDPGQGLRLIYYSQIVNDFQKGDIAEGYSVSREKKESFPLTVTSAQKNPTAFYLCASSIDGEETQYFGPGTRLLVL.

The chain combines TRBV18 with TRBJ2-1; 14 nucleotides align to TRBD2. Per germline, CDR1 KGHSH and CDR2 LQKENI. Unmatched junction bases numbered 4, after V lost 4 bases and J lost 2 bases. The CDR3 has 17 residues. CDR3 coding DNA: TGTGCCAGCTCACTCCGGACTAGCGGGAGGCCCTACAATGAGCAGTTCTTC. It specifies CASSLRTSGRPYNEQFF.

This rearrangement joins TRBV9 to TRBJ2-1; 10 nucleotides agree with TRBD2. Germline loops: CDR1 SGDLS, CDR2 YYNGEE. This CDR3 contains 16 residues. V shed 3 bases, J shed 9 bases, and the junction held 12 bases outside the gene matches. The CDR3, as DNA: TGTGCCAGCAGCGCCCCAGGGGGGGGACTAGCGTTTGAGCAGTTCTTC. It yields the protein CASSAPGGGLAFEQFF.

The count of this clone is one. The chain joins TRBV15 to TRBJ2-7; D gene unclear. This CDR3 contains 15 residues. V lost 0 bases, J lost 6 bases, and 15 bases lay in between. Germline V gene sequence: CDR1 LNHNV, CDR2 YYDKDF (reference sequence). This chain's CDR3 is CATSRDLADSSEQYF. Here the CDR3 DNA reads TGTGCCACCAGCAGAGATCTGGCAGATTCGTCCGAGCAGTACTTC.

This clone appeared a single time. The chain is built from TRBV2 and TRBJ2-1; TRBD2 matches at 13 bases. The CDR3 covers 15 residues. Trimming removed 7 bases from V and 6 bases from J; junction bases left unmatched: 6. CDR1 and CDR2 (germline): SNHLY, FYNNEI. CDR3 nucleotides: TGTGCCAGCATGCGGACTAGCGGGAGTCTCAATGAGCAGTTCTTC. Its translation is CASMRTSGSLNEQFF.

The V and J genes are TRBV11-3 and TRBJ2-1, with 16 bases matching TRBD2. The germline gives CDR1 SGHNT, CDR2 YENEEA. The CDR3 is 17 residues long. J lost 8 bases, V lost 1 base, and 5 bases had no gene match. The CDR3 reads CASSLGGLAGGLDEQFF. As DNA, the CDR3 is TGTGCCAGCAGCTTAGGGGGACTAGCGGGAGGGTTAGATGAGCAGTTCTTC.

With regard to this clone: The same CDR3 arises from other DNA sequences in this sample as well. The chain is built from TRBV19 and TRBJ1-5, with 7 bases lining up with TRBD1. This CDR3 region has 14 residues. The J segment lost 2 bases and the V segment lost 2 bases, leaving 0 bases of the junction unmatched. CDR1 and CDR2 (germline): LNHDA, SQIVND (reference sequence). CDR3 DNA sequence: TGTGCCAGTAGTATAACAGGGGGCAATCAGCCCCAGCATTTT. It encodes CASSITGGNQPQHF.

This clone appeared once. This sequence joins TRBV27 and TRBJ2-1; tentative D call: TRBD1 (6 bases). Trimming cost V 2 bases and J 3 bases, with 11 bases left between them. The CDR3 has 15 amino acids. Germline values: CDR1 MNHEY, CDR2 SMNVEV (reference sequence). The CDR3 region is CASSLPGQSYNEQFF. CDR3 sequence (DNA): TGTGCCAGCAGTTTACCCGGACAGAGCTACAATGAGCAGTTCTTC.